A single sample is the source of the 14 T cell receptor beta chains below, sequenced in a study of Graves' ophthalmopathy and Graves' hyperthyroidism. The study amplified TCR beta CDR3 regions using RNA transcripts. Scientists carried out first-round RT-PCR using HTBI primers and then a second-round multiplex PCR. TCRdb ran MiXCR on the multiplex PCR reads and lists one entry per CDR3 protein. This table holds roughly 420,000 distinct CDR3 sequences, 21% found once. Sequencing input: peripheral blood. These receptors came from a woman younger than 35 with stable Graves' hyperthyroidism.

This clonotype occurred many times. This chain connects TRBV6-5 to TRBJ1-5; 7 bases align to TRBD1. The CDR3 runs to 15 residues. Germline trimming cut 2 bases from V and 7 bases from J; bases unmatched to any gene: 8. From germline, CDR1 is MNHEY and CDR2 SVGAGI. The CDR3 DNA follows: TGTGCCAGCAGTTACACCGGGACAGTCGGCCAGCCCCAGCATTTT. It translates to CASSYTGTVGQPQHF.

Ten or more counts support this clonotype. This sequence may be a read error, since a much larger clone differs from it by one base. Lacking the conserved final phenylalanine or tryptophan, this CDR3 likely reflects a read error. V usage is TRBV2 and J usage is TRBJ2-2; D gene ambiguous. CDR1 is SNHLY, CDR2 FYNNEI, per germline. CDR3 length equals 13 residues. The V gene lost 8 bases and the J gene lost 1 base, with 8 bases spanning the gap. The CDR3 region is CASSAGNTGELFS. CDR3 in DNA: TGTGCCAGCTCGGCAGGGAACACCGGGGAGCTGTTTTCT.

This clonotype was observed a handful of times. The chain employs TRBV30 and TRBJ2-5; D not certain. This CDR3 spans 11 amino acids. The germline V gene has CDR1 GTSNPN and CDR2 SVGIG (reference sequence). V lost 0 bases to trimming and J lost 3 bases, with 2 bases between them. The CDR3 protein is CAWSVKETQYF. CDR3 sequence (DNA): TGTGCCTGGAGTGTCAAAGAGACCCAGTACTTC.

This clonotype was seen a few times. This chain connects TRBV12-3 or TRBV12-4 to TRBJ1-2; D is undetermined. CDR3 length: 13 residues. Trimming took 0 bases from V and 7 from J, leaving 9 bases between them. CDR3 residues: CASSLAPLFGYTF. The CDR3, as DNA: TGTGCCAGCAGTTTAGCGCCCTTGTTTGGCTACACCTTC.

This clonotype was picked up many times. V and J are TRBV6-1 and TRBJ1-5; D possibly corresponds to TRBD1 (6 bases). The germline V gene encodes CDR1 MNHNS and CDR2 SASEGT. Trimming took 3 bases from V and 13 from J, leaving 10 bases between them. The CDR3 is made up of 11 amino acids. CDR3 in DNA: TGTGCCAGCAGTGAGAGGCAGGGGCAGCATTTT. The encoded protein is CASSERQGQHF.

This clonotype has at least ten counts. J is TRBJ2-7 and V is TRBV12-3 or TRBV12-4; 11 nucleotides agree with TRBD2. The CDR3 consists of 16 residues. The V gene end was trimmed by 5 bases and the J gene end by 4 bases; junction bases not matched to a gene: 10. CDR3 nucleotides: TGTGCCAGCAGTATCCCGACTAGCGGGATTTGGTACGAGCAGTACTTC. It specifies CASSIPTSGIWYEQYF.

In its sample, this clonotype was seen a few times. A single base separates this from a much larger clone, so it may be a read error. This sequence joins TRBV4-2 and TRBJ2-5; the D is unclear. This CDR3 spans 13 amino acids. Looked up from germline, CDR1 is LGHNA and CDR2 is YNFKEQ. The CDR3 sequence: CASGQDSGETQYF. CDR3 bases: TGTGCCAGCGGCCAAGATTCGGGAGAGACCCAGTACTTC.

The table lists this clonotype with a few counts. CDR3 sequence (DNA): TGTGCCACCGGGGAAGTCCAAGAGACCCAGTACTTC. It translates to CATGEVQETQYF. The chain links TRBV28 to TRBJ2-5, with a weak D call TRBD2 (5 bases). Trimming took off 10 bases at V and 1 base at J, with 10 bases between the two ends. The germline V gene encodes CDR1 MDHEN and CDR2 SYDVKM. The CDR3 is 12 amino acids.

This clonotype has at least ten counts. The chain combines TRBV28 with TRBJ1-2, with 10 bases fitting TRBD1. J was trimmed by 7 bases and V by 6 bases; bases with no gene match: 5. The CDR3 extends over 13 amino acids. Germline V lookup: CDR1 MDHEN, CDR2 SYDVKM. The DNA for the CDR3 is TGTGCCAGCAGGAAGACAGGGGGCTTTGGCTACACCTTC. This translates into CASRKTGGFGYTF.

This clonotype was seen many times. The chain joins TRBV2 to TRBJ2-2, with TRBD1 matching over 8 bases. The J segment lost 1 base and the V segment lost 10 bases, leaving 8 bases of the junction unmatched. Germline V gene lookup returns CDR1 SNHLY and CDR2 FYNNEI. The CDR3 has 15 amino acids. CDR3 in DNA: TGTGCCACCACTTCGGGACAGGTGAACACCGGGGAGCTGTTTTTT. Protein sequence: CATTSGQVNTGELFF.

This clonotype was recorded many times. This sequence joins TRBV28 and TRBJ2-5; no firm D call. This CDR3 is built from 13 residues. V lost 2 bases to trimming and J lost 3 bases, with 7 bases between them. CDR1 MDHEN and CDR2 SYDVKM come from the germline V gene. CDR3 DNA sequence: TGTGCCAGCAGTTTAAGTTTCGAAGAGACCCAGTACTTC. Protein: CASSLSFEETQYF.

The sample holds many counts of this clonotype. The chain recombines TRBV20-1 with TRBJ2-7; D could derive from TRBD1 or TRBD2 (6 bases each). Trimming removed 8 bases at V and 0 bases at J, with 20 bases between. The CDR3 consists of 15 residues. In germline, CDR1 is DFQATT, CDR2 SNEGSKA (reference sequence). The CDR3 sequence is CSTFRGGTNSYEQYF. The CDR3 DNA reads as TGCAGTACCTTCCGAGGGGGGACGAACTCCTACGAGCAGTACTTC.

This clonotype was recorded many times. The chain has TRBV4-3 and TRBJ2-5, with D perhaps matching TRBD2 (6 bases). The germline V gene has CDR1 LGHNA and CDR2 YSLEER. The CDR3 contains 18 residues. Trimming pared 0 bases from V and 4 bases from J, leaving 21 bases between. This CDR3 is CASSQEPPGGLLGETQYF. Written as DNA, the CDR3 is TGCGCCAGCAGCCAAGAACCCCCAGGAGGGTTGCTTGGAGAGACCCAGTACTTC.

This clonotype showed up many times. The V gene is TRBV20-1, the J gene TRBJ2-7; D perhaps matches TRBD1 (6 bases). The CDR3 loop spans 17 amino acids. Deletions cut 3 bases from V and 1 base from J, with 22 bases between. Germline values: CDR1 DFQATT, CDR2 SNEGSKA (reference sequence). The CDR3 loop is CSASRASRSQGSYEQYF. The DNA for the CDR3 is TGCAGTGCTAGTCGGGCTAGCCGAAGTCAGGGGTCCTACGAGCAGTACTTC.